This T cell receptor (beta chain) was documented in a study of blood T cell repertoires in COVID-19. The CDR3 runs 14 residues. Trimming took 1 base from V and 4 from J, leaving 8 bases between them. The germline CDR1 and CDR2 sequences are SGHAT and FQDESV (reference sequence). The study drew participants aged about 18 to 90 years from some 24 US areas. The study assigned cohorts using participant-reported clinical history. Libraries were prepared by immunoSEQ multiplex PCR; TCRdb keeps only in-frame clonotypes and omits some of them. The sample records fewer than 500,000 clones, around 90% being singletons.

Specimen: PBMCs or T cells enriched from blood (not recorded which). The sequence came from a woman younger than 30 who had recovered from COVID-19. The rearrangement links TRBV11-1 to TRBJ2-1; D is unresolved. CDR3 protein: CASSLEAAYNEQFF. CDR3 in DNA: TGTGCCAGCAGCTTAGAGGCAGCGTACAATGAGCAGTTCTTC.